A single sample is the source of the 31 T cell receptor beta chains below, sequenced in a study of control samples from healthy donors and cancer patients. Profiling relied on immunoSEQ multiplex PCR, and the TCRdb table lists in-frame clones only, not all of them. The top ten hold about 14% of the sample, which has fewer than 300,000 clones, 82% seen once. Sequencing was done on a sample of PBMCs. All receptors come from a woman aged 55-69 years with lung cancer.

The V and J genes are TRBV19 and TRBJ2-2; 8 bases match TRBD1. This CDR3 is 17 amino acids long. The ends lost 6 bases at V and 2 bases at J; junction bases unmatched: 11. Germline V lookup: CDR1 LNHDA, CDR2 SQIVND (reference sequence). The CDR3 nucleotides read TGTGCCAGTAGGCCCCAAGGGACAGGAAAAAACACCGGGGAGCTGTTTTTT. Its protein product is CASRPQGTGKNTGELFF.

This clone was counted once. The chain employs TRBV2 and TRBJ1-2; no clear D gene. From germline, CDR1 is SNHLY and CDR2 FYNNEI. V was cut by 5 bases and J by 8 bases, with 15 bases left in between. This CDR3 has 13 residues. The CDR3 is CASSLQISEGYTF. The CDR3, as DNA: TGTGCCAGCAGTTTACAGATATCAGAGGGCTACACCTTC.

The chain combines TRBV3-1 (or the pseudogene TRBV3-2) with TRBJ2-5; 9 bases map to TRBD2. The CDR3 sequence is 15 residues long. The germline gives CDR1 LGHDT, CDR2 YNNKEL (reference sequence). J was trimmed by 5 bases and V by 0 bases; bases with no gene match: 4. This CDR3 reads CASSQDLSGSETQYF. In DNA, the CDR3 is TGTGCCAGCAGCCAAGATCTTAGCGGGAGTGAGACCCAGTACTTC.

The CDR3, as DNA: TGTGCCAGCCGACTAGTTCCCACCGGGGAGCTGTTTTTT. Protein: CASRLVPTGELFF. The chain recombines TRBV6-8 with TRBJ2-2; D is perhaps TRBD2 (6 bases). The germline V gene has CDR1 MNHGY and CDR2 SAAAGT. Trimming took off 8 bases at V and 4 bases at J, with 11 bases between the two ends. The CDR3 has 13 amino acids.

The chain combines TRBV5-4 with TRBJ1-2; 12 nucleotides line up with TRBD1. The germline V gene has CDR1 SGHNT and CDR2 YYREEE (reference sequence). The J segment lost 0 bases and the V segment lost 4 bases, leaving 7 bases of the junction unmatched. CDR3 length equals 17 residues. The CDR3 loop is CASSPGQGANANYGYTF. DNA for the CDR3: TGTGCCAGCAGCCCGGGACAGGGGGCAAACGCTAACTATGGCTACACCTTC.

The chain has TRBV4-2 and TRBJ2-1; maybe TRBD1 (6 bases). This CDR3 comprises 14 residues. Germline V CDR1 and CDR2: LGHNA, YNFKEQ. V gave up 5 bases and J gave up 2 bases, with 10 bases separating them. The CDR3 region has the DNA TGTGCCAGCAGCTCTGGGGGCGCCTACAATGAGCAGTTCTTC. Its protein is CASSSGGAYNEQFF.

V usage is TRBV12-3 or TRBV12-4 and J usage is TRBJ2-1; possibly TRBD2 for D (5 bases). V was pared by 5 bases and J by 9 bases, with 14 bases between. CDR3 size: 13 residues. CDR3: CASSPTYRGEQFF. CDR3 DNA: TGTGCCAGCAGTCCCACTTACCGGGGTGAGCAGTTCTTC.

The rearrangement links TRBV6-5 to TRBJ1-1; 9 bases map to TRBD1. CDR1 is MNHEY, CDR2 SVGAGI, per germline. The CDR3 covers 13 residues. The V segment lost 6 bases and the J segment 3 bases; nucleotides outside the gene matches: 2. The CDR3 coding sequence is TGTGCCAGCAGAGGACAGGGGTACACTGAAGCTTTCTTT. It specifies CASRGQGYTEAFF.

In nucleotides, the CDR3 is TGTGCCAGCAGCCCCGTACCAGGGGGGTCCTACAATGAGCAGTTCTTC. This gives the protein CASSPVPGGSYNEQFF. The chain links TRBV7-8 to TRBJ2-1; weak D call: TRBD1 (7 bases). This CDR3 contains 16 residues. Per the germline V gene, CDR1 is SGHVS and CDR2 is FQNEAQ. The V end lost 5 bases, the J end lost 1 base, and 15 bases lay between the germline ends.

The chain combines TRBV2 with TRBJ1-1, with D perhaps matching TRBD1 (5 bases). The CDR3 has 13 amino acids. Trimming took off 1 base at V and 11 bases at J, with 14 bases between the two ends. The germline V gene encodes CDR1 SNHLY and CDR2 FYNNEI. CDR3 in DNA: TGTGCCAGCAGTGAAGTCCGGGGGATGGGTGCTTTCTTT. Amino acid sequence: CASSEVRGMGAFF.

The chain combines TRBV7-9 with TRBJ2-2; tentatively, D is TRBD2 (6 bases). The CDR3 has 16 amino acids. The germline V gene encodes CDR1 SEHNR and CDR2 FQNEAQ (reference sequence). The V and J ends lost 7 bases and 2 bases respectively, with 17 bases between them. The CDR3, as DNA: TGTGCCAGCACTGTCGGCACTAGCCCAAACACCGGGGAGCTGTTTTTT. This translates into CASTVGTSPNTGELFF.

The chain has TRBV2 and TRBJ1-5; D uncertain. This CDR3 is built from 14 residues. V was pared by 1 base and J by 4 bases, with 8 bases between. Germline V CDR1 and CDR2: SNHLY, FYNNEI. The CDR3 DNA sequence: TGTGCCAGCAGTGAAGAATCGGGGAATCAGCCCCAGCATTTT. It translates to CASSEESGNQPQHF.

This chain uses TRBV9 with TRBJ2-3; 9 bases match TRBD2. The CDR3 spans 15 residues. V shed 3 bases, J shed 6 bases, and the junction held 8 bases outside the gene matches. Germline-derived CDR1 and CDR2 are SGDLS and YYNGEE. The DNA of the CDR3 is TGTGCCAGCAGCGGTAGGACTAGCGCAGGGGATACGCAGTATTTT. Encoded protein: CASSGRTSAGDTQYF.

This clone was seen repeatedly, ten times or more. The chain carries TRBV19 and TRBJ1-2, with 10 bases lining up with TRBD1. This CDR3 is built from 13 residues. Trimming at V came to 4 bases and at J to 6 bases, leaving 2 bases not matched to a gene. Germline assignment: CDR1 LNHDA and CDR2 SQIVND (reference sequence). The CDR3 spells CASSTTGGDGYTF. Written as DNA, the CDR3 is TGTGCCAGTAGTACGACAGGGGGCGATGGCTACACCTTC. Full variable domain (outside the CDR3, taken from reference TRBV19 and TRBJ1-2): DGGITQSPKYLFRKEGQNVTLSCEQNLNHDAMYWYRQDPGQGLRLIYYSQIVNDFQKGDIAEGYSVSREKKESFPLTVTSAQKNPTAFYLCASSTTGGDGYTFGSGTRLTVV.

The chain recombines TRBV28 with TRBJ1-1, with a tentative D call TRBD1 (6 bases). V was shortened by 2 bases and J by 5 bases, with 12 bases between the two germline ends. The germline CDR1 and CDR2 sequences are MDHEN and SYDVKM. This CDR3 region has 14 residues. CDR3 protein: CASSLLAGDTEAFF. The CDR3 nucleotides are TGTGCCAGCAGTTTACTGGCAGGGGATACTGAAGCTTTCTTT.

The J gene is TRBJ1-5, the V gene TRBV2; no definite D call. Per the germline V gene, CDR1 is SNHLY and CDR2 is FYNNEI. CDR3 length equals 14 residues. Trimming left V 8 bases short and J 3 bases short, with 14 bases between. The CDR3 region is CASAVDGYNQPQHF. In DNA, the CDR3 is TGTGCCAGCGCCGTGGACGGCTACAATCAGCCCCAGCATTTT.

This chain connects TRBV2 to TRBJ1-6; 7 bases agree with TRBD1. CDR1 is SNHLY and CDR2 is FYNNEI in the germline V gene. The CDR3 runs 15 residues. The ends lost 10 bases at V and 4 bases at J; junction bases unmatched: 10. The CDR3 reads CATWPGQTYNSPLHF. CDR3 sequence (DNA): TGTGCCACTTGGCCGGGACAGACTTATAATTCACCCCTCCACTTT. Full variable domain (remainder filled in from reference TRBV2 and TRBJ1-6): EPEVTQTPSHQVTQMGQEVILRCVPISNHLYFYWYRQILGQKVEFLVSFYNNEISEKSEIFDDQFSVERPDGSNFTLKIRSTKLEDSAMYFCATWPGQTYNSPLHFGNGTRLTVT.

The J gene is TRBJ2-1, the V gene TRBV14, with D maybe TRBD2 (6 bases). The germline gives CDR1 SGHDN, CDR2 FVKESK. V lost 1 base and J lost 4, with 14 bases in between. The CDR3 length is 16 residues. The CDR3 sequence is CASSQVGPGVYNEQFF. In DNA form, the CDR3 reads TGTGCCAGCAGCCAAGTGGGACCGGGAGTTTACAATGAGCAGTTCTTC.

The rearrangement uses TRBV6-5 and TRBJ2-7; no definite D call. V gave up 6 bases and J gave up 0 bases, with 12 bases separating them. The CDR3 sequence is 14 residues long. Germline V gives CDR1 MNHEY, CDR2 SVGAGI. The CDR3 protein is CASRSQLSSYEQYF. The CDR3 bases are TGTGCCAGCAGGTCCCAGTTGAGCTCCTACGAGCAGTACTTC.

The genes are TRBV19 and TRBJ1-2, with 9 bases aligning to TRBD1. Losses at the gene ends were 4 bases for V and 4 bases for J; bases not matched to a gene: 1. CDR3 length: 13 residues. Per germline, CDR1 LNHDA and CDR2 SQIVND (reference sequence). CDR3 nucleotide sequence: TGTGCCAGTAGTAGGGGACAGGGCTATGGCTACACCTTC. Amino acids: CASSRGQGYGYTF.

The chain uses TRBV5-1 and TRBJ2-7, with 8 positions matching TRBD1. The CDR3 loop spans 15 amino acids. V lost 3 bases to trimming and J lost 4 bases; unmatched junction nucleotides: 9. Germline CDR1 and CDR2: SGHRS and YFSETQ. The CDR3 loop is CASSSNPGGGYEQYF. The CDR3 DNA is TGCGCCAGCAGCTCGAACCCAGGGGGCGGGTACGAGCAGTACTTC. The whole variable domain, remainder taken from reference TRBV5-1 and TRBJ2-7, is KAGVTQTPRYLIKTRGQQVTLSCSPISGHRSVSWYQQTPGQGLQFLFEYFSETQRNKGNFPGRFSGRQFSNSRSEMNVSTLELGDSALYLCASSSNPGGGYEQYFGPGTRLTVT.

The chain joins TRBV7-2 to TRBJ2-7; unclear D gene. Looked up from germline, CDR1 is SGHTA and CDR2 is FQGNSA. The CDR3 is 16 amino acids. Trimming left V 1 base short and J 1 base short, with 14 bases between. CDR3 nucleotide sequence: TGTGCCAGCAGCTTAGTAATAGGTGGCAGTTCCTACGAGCAGTACTTC. Residues: CASSLVIGGSSYEQYF.

The V and J genes are TRBV5-1 and TRBJ1-2; tentatively, D is TRBD1 (6 bases). CDR3 length: 14 residues. Trimming removed 4 bases at V and 8 bases at J, with 18 bases between. From germline, CDR1 is SGHRS and CDR2 YFSETQ. The CDR3 nucleotides are TGCGCCAGCAGCCCCTCAACAGGGATGGGCGGCTACACCTTC. It is translated as CASSPSTGMGGYTF. Based on the CDR3 plus reference TRBV5-1 and TRBJ1-2, the full variable domain is KAGVTQTPRYLIKTRGQQVTLSCSPISGHRSVSWYQQTPGQGLQFLFEYFSETQRNKGNFPGRFSGRQFSNSRSEMNVSTLELGDSALYLCASSPSTGMGGYTFGSGTRLTVV.

The chain recombines TRBV5-1 with TRBJ2-3; D ambiguous. The V and J ends lost 2 bases and 1 base respectively, with 8 bases between them. The germline gives CDR1 SGHRS, CDR2 YFSETQ. CDR3 size: 14 residues. CDR3: CASSFRDGTDTQYF. The CDR3 DNA reads as TGCGCCAGCAGCTTTCGAGACGGCACAGATACGCAGTATTTT.

The V gene is TRBV15, the J gene TRBJ1-4; D call uncertain. The V end was cut by 4 bases, the J end by 4 bases, with 13 bases between. Germline lookup yields CDR1 LNHNV and CDR2 YYDKDF (reference sequence). The CDR3 consists of 15 residues. The CDR3 spells CATSKGTAGNEKLFF. CDR3 coding DNA: TGTGCCACCAGCAAGGGAACAGCCGGTAATGAAAAACTGTTTTTT.

The chain combines TRBV11-3 with TRBJ2-7; 7 bases are shared with TRBD1. Germline values: CDR1 SGHNT, CDR2 YENEEA. With V trimmed by 5 bases and J by 5 bases, 9 bases remained unmatched. This CDR3 has 14 amino acids. CDR3 sequence: CASSLTGYGDEQYF. The CDR3 nucleotides are TGTGCCAGCAGCCTGACAGGGTATGGTGACGAGCAGTACTTC.

The rearrangement joins TRBV4-1 to TRBJ1-4; 10 bases fit TRBD1. The CDR3 totals 15 residues. V was clipped by 1 base and J by 6 bases; unmatched bases: 2. Per germline, CDR1 MGHRA and CDR2 YSYEKL. CDR3 sequence (DNA): TGCGCCAGCAGCCAAGCCGGGACAGGGGATGAAAAACTGTTTTTT. This gives the protein CASSQAGTGDEKLFF.

The rearrangement links TRBV4-1 to TRBJ1-5; D might be TRBD1 (6 bases). V was pared by 0 bases and J by 6 bases, with 18 bases between. CDR1 and CDR2 from the germline V gene are MGHRA and YSYEKL. CDR3 size: 17 residues. The CDR3 protein is CASSQEVSGAWVQPQHF. The CDR3 DNA follows: TGCGCCAGCAGCCAAGAGGTTTCAGGGGCCTGGGTTCAGCCCCAGCATTTT.

The CDR3 bases are TGTGCCAGCACCCTAGCGGGCCACAATGAGCAGTTCTTC. Translation: CASTLAGHNEQFF. This sequence joins TRBV5-4 and TRBJ2-1; 8 bases fit TRBD2. This CDR3 region has 13 residues. V lost 6 bases to trimming and J lost 5 bases; unmatched junction nucleotides: 4. CDR1 is SGHNT and CDR2 is YYREEE in the germline V gene (reference sequence).

This sequence joins TRBV19 and TRBJ1-1; the match to TRBD1 covers 9 bases. The CDR3 covers 16 residues. Germline loops: CDR1 LNHDA, CDR2 SQIVND (reference sequence). With 5 bases clipped from V and 1 base from J, the junction kept 8 bases outside the gene matches. As DNA, the CDR3 is TGTGCCAGTAGTGGTACTCCGGGACAGGGGAACACTGAAGCTTTCTTT. This sequence encodes CASSGTPGQGNTEAFF. The whole variable domain, filled in from reference TRBV19 and TRBJ1-1, reads DGGITQSPKYLFRKEGQNVTLSCEQNLNHDAMYWYRQDPGQGLRLIYYSQIVNDFQKGDIAEGYSVSREKKESFPLTVTSAQKNPTAFYLCASSGTPGQGNTEAFFGQGTRLTVV.

V gene TRBV2 combines with J gene TRBJ2-2; TRBD1 matches at 10 bases. The CDR3 is 15 amino acids. Germline V gene sequence: CDR1 SNHLY, CDR2 FYNNEI. V gave up 4 bases and J gave up 6 bases; unmatched junction bases: 5. The CDR3 DNA reads as TGTGCCAGCAGTGGACAGGGGGCTCAAGCCGGGGAGCTGTTTTTT. Amino acids: CASSGQGAQAGELFF. Using reference TRBV2 and TRBJ2-2 for the parts outside the CDR3, the full variable domain is EPEVTQTPSHQVTQMGQEVILRCVPISNHLYFYWYRQILGQKVEFLVSFYNNEISEKSEIFDDQFSVERPDGSNFTLKIRSTKLEDSAMYFCASSGQGAQAGELFFGEGSRLTVL.